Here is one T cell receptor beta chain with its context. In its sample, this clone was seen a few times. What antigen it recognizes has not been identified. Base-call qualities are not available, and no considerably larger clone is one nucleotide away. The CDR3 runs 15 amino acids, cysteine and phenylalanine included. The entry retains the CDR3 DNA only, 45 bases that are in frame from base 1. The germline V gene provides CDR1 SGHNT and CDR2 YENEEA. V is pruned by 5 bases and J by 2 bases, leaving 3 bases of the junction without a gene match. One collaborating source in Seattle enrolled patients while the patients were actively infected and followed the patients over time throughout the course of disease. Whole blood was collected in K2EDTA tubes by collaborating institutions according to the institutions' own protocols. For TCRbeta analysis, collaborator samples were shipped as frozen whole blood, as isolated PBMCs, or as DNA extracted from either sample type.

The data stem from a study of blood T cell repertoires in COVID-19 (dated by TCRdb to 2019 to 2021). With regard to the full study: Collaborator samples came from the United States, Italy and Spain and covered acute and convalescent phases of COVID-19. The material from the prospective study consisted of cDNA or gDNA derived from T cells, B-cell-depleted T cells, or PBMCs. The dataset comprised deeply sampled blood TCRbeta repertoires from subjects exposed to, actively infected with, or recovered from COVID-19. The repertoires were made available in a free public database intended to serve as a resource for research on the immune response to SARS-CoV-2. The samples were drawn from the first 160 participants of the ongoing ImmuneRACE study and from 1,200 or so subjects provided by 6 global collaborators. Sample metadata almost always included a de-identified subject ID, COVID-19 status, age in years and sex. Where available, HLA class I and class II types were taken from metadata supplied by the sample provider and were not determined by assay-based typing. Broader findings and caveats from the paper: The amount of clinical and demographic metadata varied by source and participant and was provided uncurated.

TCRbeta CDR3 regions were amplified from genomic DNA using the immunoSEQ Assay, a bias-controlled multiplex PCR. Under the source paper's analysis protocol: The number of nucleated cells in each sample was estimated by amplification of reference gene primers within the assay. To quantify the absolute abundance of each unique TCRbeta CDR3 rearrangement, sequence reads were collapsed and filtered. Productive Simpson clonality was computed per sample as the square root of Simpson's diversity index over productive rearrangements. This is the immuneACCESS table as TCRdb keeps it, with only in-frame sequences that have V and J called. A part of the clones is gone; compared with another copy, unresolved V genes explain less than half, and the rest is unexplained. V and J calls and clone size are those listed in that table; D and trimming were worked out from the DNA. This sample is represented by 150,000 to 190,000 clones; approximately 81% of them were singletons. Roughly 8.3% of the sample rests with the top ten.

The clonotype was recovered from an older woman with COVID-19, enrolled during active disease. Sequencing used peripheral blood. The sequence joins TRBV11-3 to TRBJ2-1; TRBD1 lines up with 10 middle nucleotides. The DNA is TGTGCCAGCAGCACAGACAGGGGGCCCTACAATGAGCAGTTCTTC. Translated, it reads CASSTDRGPYNEQFF.